Listed here are 21 T cell receptor beta chains from one sample, sequenced in a study of response to subunit inactivated influenza vaccine. Each CDR3 protein gets one entry after TCRdb re-called the RT-PCR reads with MiXCR. The sample has a few hundred thousand distinct CDR3 sequences, 14% seen once. The sequenced sample was PBMCs from blood, obtained approximately 13 days after vaccination. These receptors came from a man aged 45-60 years who received an inactivated influenza vaccine.

This clonotype turned up a few times. This chain connects TRBV7-9 to TRBJ1-2, with 8 positions matching TRBD1. Per germline, CDR1 SEHNR and CDR2 FQNEAQ (reference sequence). CDR3 length: 12 residues. V lost 5 bases to trimming and J lost 6 bases; unmatched junction nucleotides: 2. Written as DNA, the CDR3 is TGTGCCAGCAGCCGGGGACAGGATGGCTACACCTTC. Its translation is CASSRGQDGYTF. The full variable domain, completed using reference TRBV7-9 and TRBJ1-2, is DTGVSQNPRHKITKRGQNVTFRCDPISEHNRLYWYRQTLGQGPEFLTYFQNEAQLEKSRLLSDRFSAERPKGSFSTLEIQRTEQGDSAMYLCASSRGQDGYTFGSGTRLTVV.

This clonotype occurred a few times. The chain links TRBV14 to TRBJ2-7; the D gene is possibly TRBD2 (5 bases). This CDR3 contains 16 residues. Trimming removed 4 bases from V and 6 bases from J, with 22 bases in between. CDR1 is SGHDN and CDR2 is FVKESK in the germline V gene. The CDR3 DNA is TGTGCCAGCAGCCTCACCCGGACCGCGAGGGCTAGCGAGCAGTACTTC. It codes for CASSLTRTARASEQYF.

This clonotype has only a few counts. The chain recombines TRBV30 with TRBJ2-1; no clear D gene. The CDR3 sequence is 13 residues long. Trimming removed 2 bases from V and 4 bases from J, with 9 bases in between. CDR1 is GTSNPN and CDR2 is SVGIG in the germline V gene (reference sequence). CDR3 coding DNA: TGTGCCTGGAGTATACTGGCGTACAATGAGCAGTTCTTC. Amino acid sequence: CAWSILAYNEQFF.

This clonotype was detected only a few times. The V call is TRBV19, the J call TRBJ2-3, with 7 bases lining up with TRBD2. Losses at the gene ends were 4 bases for V and 2 bases for J; bases not matched to a gene: 12. The CDR3 is 17 amino acids. Germline values: CDR1 LNHDA, CDR2 SQIVND (reference sequence). CDR3 coding DNA: TGTGCCAGTAGTACCAATAGCGGGCCGACCTCCACAGATACGCAGTATTTT. Protein: CASSTNSGPTSTDTQYF.

The genes are TRBV7-9 and TRBJ2-5; 10 nucleotides match TRBD2. Germline CDR1 is SEHNR and CDR2 is FQNEAQ (reference sequence). The CDR3 loop spans 14 amino acids. Trimming took 3 bases from V and 4 from J; bases not matched to a gene: 2. CDR3 bases: TGTGCCAGCAGCTTTTCTAGCGGGAGAGAGACCCAGTACTTC. This encodes CASSFSSGRETQYF.

Only a few counts were recorded for this clonotype. The chain uses TRBV20-1 and TRBJ1-1; 8 bases agree with TRBD1. The CDR3 has 14 amino acids. From germline, CDR1 is DFQATT and CDR2 SNEGSKA (reference sequence). V trimming: 6 bases; J trimming: 4 bases; junction bases outside the gene matches: 10. The CDR3 DNA follows: TGCAGTGCAAATGTTCTCGACAGGGGCACTGAAGCTTTCTTT. Amino acids: CSANVLDRGTEAFF.

The J gene is TRBJ2-2, the V gene TRBV18, with a tentative D call TRBD2 (5 bases). CDR3 length: 11 residues. Trimming pared 3 bases from V and 10 bases from J, leaving 6 bases between. Germline CDR1 KGHSH, CDR2 LQKENI. The chain's CDR3 is CASSPREELFF. The CDR3 DNA is TGTGCCAGCTCACCTCGGGAGGAGCTGTTTTTT.

This chain uses TRBV2 with TRBJ2-7, with D possibly called TRBD1 or TRBD2 (6 bases each). The V gene lost 11 bases and the J gene lost 7 bases, with 21 bases spanning the gap. The CDR3 is 13 amino acids. Germline lookup yields CDR1 SNHLY and CDR2 FYNNEI. The CDR3, as DNA: TGTGCCTCCAGGGGCGGCGCTCGGGGGGAGCAGTACTTC. Translated: CASRGGARGEQYF.

This clonotype was seen a few times. The chain recombines TRBV28 with TRBJ2-3; 11 nucleotides agree with TRBD2. The CDR3 has 19 residues. V shed 6 bases and J 2 bases; nucleotides not matched to a gene: 16. Per germline, CDR1 MDHEN and CDR2 SYDVKM. The CDR3 DNA reads TGTGCCAGCAGGTATAGCGGAACTAGCGGGAGAGGTATCACAGATACGCAGTATTTT. Translating it yields CASRYSGTSGRGITDTQYF.

The V and J genes are TRBV19 and TRBJ2-7, with no clear D. The CDR3 length is 13 residues. Germline V lookup: CDR1 LNHDA, CDR2 SQIVND (reference sequence). V lost 4 bases, J lost 6 bases, and 13 bases lay in between. The chain's CDR3 is CASSRQPLGEQYF. The CDR3 DNA follows: TGTGCCAGTAGTAGACAACCCCTAGGCGAGCAGTACTTC.

The chain has TRBV6-2 or TRBV6-3 and TRBJ2-1; D gene unclear. Trimming cost V 3 bases and J 6 bases, with 9 bases left between them. Per germline, CDR1 MNHEY and CDR2 SVGEGT. The CDR3 extends over 13 amino acids. CDR3 DNA: TGTGCCAGCAGTTATCTGAAACCCAATGAGCAGTTCTTC. Residues: CASSYLKPNEQFF.

This clonotype was seen only a few times. CDR3 in amino acids: CASSSSGSNNEQFF. The CDR3 bases are TGTGCCAGCAGCTCTAGCGGGAGTAACAATGAGCAGTTCTTC. V usage is TRBV11-3 and J usage is TRBJ2-1, with 10 bases identical to TRBD2. The CDR3 has 14 amino acids. With V trimmed by 4 bases and J by 5 bases, 2 bases remained unmatched. Germline CDR1 SGHNT, CDR2 YENEEA.

V usage is TRBV20-1 and J usage is TRBJ2-5; D possibly corresponds to TRBD2 (5 bases). Germline loops: CDR1 DFQATT, CDR2 SNEGSKA (reference sequence). Trimming stripped 1 base from V and 7 bases from J, with 19 bases between. The CDR3 is 15 amino acids. The CDR3 spells CSARVNRGFTGTQYF. In DNA form, the CDR3 reads TGCAGTGCTAGAGTCAATCGGGGTTTTACGGGGACCCAGTACTTC.

In its sample, this clonotype was seen a few times. The rearrangement links TRBV3-1 to TRBJ2-1; D may be TRBD1 (6 bases). CDR1 LGHDT and CDR2 YNNKEL come from the germline V gene (reference sequence). Trimming removed 1 base from V and 15 bases from J, with 19 bases in between. This CDR3 region has 14 residues. Written as DNA, the CDR3 is TGTGCCAGCAGCCAAGGGTTGTCGAGGACAGCTCCGTTCTTC. Residues: CASSQGLSRTAPFF.

The genes are TRBV11-2 and TRBJ2-3, with D possibly being TRBD1 or TRBD2 (5 bases each). The V gene's germline CDR1 is SGHAT and CDR2 FQNNGV. The CDR3 loop spans 14 amino acids. Trimming stripped 2 bases from V and 5 bases from J, with 11 bases between. The chain's CDR3 is CASSLNVRGDTQYF. CDR3 bases: TGTGCCAGCAGCTTAAACGTGAGGGGAGATACGCAGTATTTT.

This clonotype appeared a few times. V is TRBV12-3 or TRBV12-4 and J is TRBJ1-2; D unresolved. The length of the CDR3 is 13 residues. V lost 1 base, J lost 7 bases, and 10 bases lay in between. Here the CDR3 DNA reads TGTGCCAGCAGTTTAGGGGCCATCCGTGGCTACACCTTC. The encoded protein is CASSLGAIRGYTF.

This clonotype was seen more than once but under ten times. The DNA is omitted, as the CDR3 cannot be located on it reliably, and the CDR3 follows TCRdb's listing. The chain is built from TRBV27 and TRBJ2-1. The V gene's germline CDR1 is MNHEY and CDR2 SMNVEV (reference sequence). The CDR3 is 14 amino acids long, termini counted. The CDR3 is CASSTSSSYNEQFF.

This clonotype was detected many times. This chain links TRBV7-2 with TRBJ2-2; perhaps TRBD1 as D (6 bases). The CDR3 is 15 amino acids. V dropped 5 bases and J dropped 0 bases, with 10 bases sitting between them. CDR1 is SGHTA, CDR2 FQGNSA, per germline. DNA for the CDR3: TGTGCCAGCAGCCGAAGACAGGCGAACACCGGGGAGCTGTTTTTT. This gives the protein CASSRRQANTGELFF.

The V gene is TRBV3-1, the J gene TRBJ1-1, with D perhaps matching TRBD1 (5 bases). V was shortened by 7 bases and J by 1 base, with 16 bases between the two germline ends. Germline CDR1 is LGHDT and CDR2 is YNNKEL (reference sequence). This CDR3 is built from 15 residues. CDR3 region: CASTRTSGGNTEAFF. The CDR3, as DNA: TGTGCCAGCACCCGGACGTCCGGGGGGAACACTGAAGCTTTCTTT.

The chain recombines TRBV20-1 with TRBJ2-5; 8 bases align to TRBD2. This CDR3 is built from 13 residues. Germline V gives CDR1 DFQATT, CDR2 SNEGSKA (reference sequence). CDR3 coding DNA: TGCAGCGGAGCCCGGGGGGGCCGGGAGACCCAGTACTTC. It is translated as CSGARGGRETQYF.

This rearrangement joins TRBV4-3 to TRBJ2-1; a weak D match, TRBD2 (6 bases). The CDR3 runs 16 residues. The V gene's germline CDR1 is LGHNA and CDR2 YSLEER. Trimming removed 5 bases at V and 2 bases at J, with 16 bases between. The CDR3 loop reads CASSALGGGPYNEQFF. In nucleotides, the CDR3 is TGCGCCAGCAGCGCTCTTGGGGGAGGCCCCTACAATGAGCAGTTCTTC.